This T cell receptor beta chain originates from a study of early T cells in non-severe SARS-CoV-2 infection. Study-wide context: Bulk RNA isolated from unsorted whole blood underwent sequencing; chains were not paired. Findings of the study overall: VDJdb matches were skewed toward anti-spike CD8 T cell responses.

A word on this clonotype: Antigen unknown.

Germline lookup yields CDR1 SQVTM and CDR2 ANQGSEA. V dropped 1 base and J dropped 2 bases, with 9 bases sitting between them. The length of the CDR3 is 13 residues. Each single cDNA molecule received a unique molecular identifier. Using its own MiXCR run on the 5' RACE reads, TCRdb lists one record per CDR3 protein. The sample yields some 45,000 distinct CDR3 sequences, approximately 6.2% seen once. J is TRBJ2-7 and V is TRBV29-1; D gene unclear. Sequencing used whole blood, obtained at baseline. This TCR was recovered from an adult who was a healthcare worker with PCR-confirmed SARS-CoV-2 infection or an uninfected control (not recorded which). The CDR3 here is CSVEAPATYEQYF. The CDR3 bases are TGCAGCGTTGAAGCCCCGGCTACCTACGAGCAGTACTTC.